This TCR beta chain was identified during a study of blood T cells in healthy people across ages. Notes on the study in general: Strongly correlated with naive T cell percentage was TCR beta diversity. Diversity figures based on one million T cells were deemed too low.

The use of a sample-barcoded 5' primer and a J-beta primer mix characterized a second PCR of roughly 7 to 12 cycles. TCRdb analysed the 5' RACE reads with MiXCR anew, one entry per CDR3 protein. The sample yields over a million distinct CDR3 sequences, 45% seen once. V lost 6 bases and J lost 0; bases outside the gene matches: 7. The CDR3 loop spans 14 amino acids. Germline CDR1 reads DFQATT; CDR2 reads SNEGSKA (reference sequence). Each sample had at least 6 million PBMCs isolated. Remarks on this clonotype: What it recognizes is unknown.

Sequences were obtained from blood. This chain joins TRBV20-1 and TRBJ2-5, with TRBD2 identical over 7 bases. The TCR comes from a woman in her sixties or seventies in good health. The CDR3 bases are TGCAGTGCAACAGACCTAGCGGACCAAGAGACCCAGTACTTC. Translated, it gives CSATDLADQETQYF.